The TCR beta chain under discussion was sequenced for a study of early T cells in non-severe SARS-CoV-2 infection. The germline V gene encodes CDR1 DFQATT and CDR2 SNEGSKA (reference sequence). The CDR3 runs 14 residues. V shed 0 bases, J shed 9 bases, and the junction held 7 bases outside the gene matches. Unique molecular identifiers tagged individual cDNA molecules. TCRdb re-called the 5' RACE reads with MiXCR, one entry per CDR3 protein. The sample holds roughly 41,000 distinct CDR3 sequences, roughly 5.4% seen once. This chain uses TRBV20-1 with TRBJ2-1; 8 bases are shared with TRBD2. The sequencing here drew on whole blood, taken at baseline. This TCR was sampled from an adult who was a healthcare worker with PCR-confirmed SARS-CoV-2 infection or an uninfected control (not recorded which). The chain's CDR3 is CSARDGRAPAEQFF. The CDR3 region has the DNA TGCAGTGCTAGAGACGGGAGGGCCCCGGCTGAGCAGTTCTTC.